Each of the 4 T cell receptor beta chains below was sequenced from the same sample in a study of T cell responses to AZD1222 COVID-19 vaccine. Clones were sequenced by immunoSEQ multiplex PCR, and TCRdb holds only the in-frame ones, with some missing. This sample has 65,000 to 100,000 clones, with approximately 80% found just once. Sequences were derived from peripheral blood, sampled on day 0 of AZD1222 vaccination. These receptors were taken from an adult in good health.

The CDR3 loop reads CASSPSTSGGVWTGELFF. The CDR3 DNA reads as TGCGCCAGCAGCCCCTCGACTAGCGGGGGGGTGTGGACCGGGGAGCTGTTTTTT. V usage is TRBV5-1 and J usage is TRBJ2-2; 14 bases align to TRBD2. CDR1 is SGHRS and CDR2 is YFSETQ in the germline V gene. The CDR3 totals 18 residues. V lost 4 bases to trimming and J lost 5 bases; unmatched junction nucleotides: 10.

This clone was picked up a small number of times. The chain recombines TRBV5-4 with TRBJ2-5, with D maybe TRBD1 (6 bases). V was cut by 1 base and J by 2 bases, with 12 bases left in between. The CDR3 extends over 15 amino acids. Germline values: CDR1 SGHNT, CDR2 YYREEE (reference sequence). CDR3 DNA sequence: TGTGCCAGCAGCTTGATAGGGGGTTGGCAAGAGACCCAGTACTTC. Encoded protein: CASSLIGGWQETQYF.

The rearrangement uses TRBV7-2 and TRBJ1-2, with D possibly TRBD1 on 6 matching bases. V lost 0 bases and J 14 bases, leaving 16 bases between the germline ends. Germline CDR1 and CDR2: SGHTA and FQGNSA. This CDR3 contains 13 residues. The DNA of the CDR3 is TGTGCCAGCAGCTTAGCGGGGGCCCCCAAAAGGACCTTC. Its translation: CASSLAGAPKRTF.

The chain links TRBV5-1 to TRBJ1-2; 9 bases are a match to TRBD1. Germline V gene data show CDR1 as SGHRS and CDR2 as YFSETQ. The CDR3 has 15 amino acids. V shed 4 bases and J 0 bases; nucleotides not matched to a gene: 4. The CDR3 protein is CASSTQGAANYGYTF. CDR3 DNA sequence: TGCGCCAGCAGCACACAGGGGGCTGCTAACTATGGCTACACCTTC. Full variable domain (remainder filled in from reference TRBV5-1 and TRBJ1-2): KAGVTQTPRYLIKTRGQQVTLSCSPISGHRSVSWYQQTPGQGLQFLFEYFSETQRNKGNFPGRFSGRQFSNSRSEMNVSTLELGDSALYLCASSTQGAANYGYTFGSGTRLTVV.